Listed below are T cell receptor beta chains from one sample, sequenced in a study of blood T cell repertoires in COVID-19. Using immunoSEQ multiplex PCR, the repertoire was profiled, and TCRdb retains in-frame clones only, with some absent. The table lists roughly 200,000 clones, about 84% of them singletons, with approximately 5% in the top ten. Source material: PBMCs or T cells enriched from blood (not recorded which). These receptors came from a man aged 35-49 years with acute COVID-19. The CDR3 runs from the conserved cysteine through the conserved F or W. The D gene is left open where the match is weak. Rows may omit the clone size; those that give it use once, few, many or a size class.

D: .; size: .; V: TRBV6-4; J: TRBJ2-3; DNA: TGTGCCAGCAGTGAGGAGGGCCGGAGCACAGATACGCAGTATTTT; CDR3: CASSEEGRSTDTQYF
D: TRBD1; size: .; V: TRBV5-6; J: TRBJ1-2; DNA: TGTGCCAGCAGCCAACCGGGACAGGGGCCTCTCTTCGGCTACACCTTC; CDR3: CASSQPGQGPLFGYTF
D: .; size: few; V: TRBV2; J: TRBJ1-5; DNA: TGTGCCAGCAGTGGACAGAGCAATCAGCCCCAGCATTTT; CDR3: CASSGQSNQPQHF
D: .; size: .; V: TRBV30; J: TRBJ2-5; DNA: TGTGCCTGGAGTGTACGGCTAGGTGAGACCCAGTACTTC; CDR3: CAWSVRLGETQYF
D: .; size: .; V: TRBV11-2; J: TRBJ2-3; DNA: TGTGCCAGCAGCTTATCGATCGCGGGAAACACAGATACGCAGTATTTT; CDR3: CASSLSIAGNTDTQYF
D: .; size: once; V: TRBV25-1; J: TRBJ1-1; DNA: TGTGCCAGCAGTGAATATGGCCCTGAGGGCACTGAAGCTTTCTTT; CDR3: CASSEYGPEGTEAFF
D: TRBD2; size: .; V: TRBV19; J: TRBJ2-7; DNA: TGTGCCAGTAGGCCACTAGCGGGAGTTGACGAGCAGTACTTC; CDR3: CASRPLAGVDEQYF
D: TRBD1; size: .; V: TRBV5-1; J: TRBJ1-1; DNA: TGCGCCAGCAGCCCCCGGACAGGGGAGGTTGAAGCTTTCTTT; CDR3: CASSPRTGEVEAFF
D: .; size: .; V: TRBV3-1/TRBV3-2; J: TRBJ2-7; DNA: TGTGCCAGCTCTAGACTAAGACGACCGCGACCGACCTACGAGCAGTACTTC; CDR3: CASSRLRRPRPTYEQYF
D: .; size: .; V: TRBV15; J: TRBJ2-1; DNA: TGTGCCACCAGCAGGGAAAACAAGAGGTCTGGGCAGTTCTTC; CDR3: CATSRENKRSGQFF
D: TRBD2; size: once; V: TRBV28; J: TRBJ2-5; DNA: TGTGCCAGCAGTCCTCGATCGAGCGGGAGAAGAGAGACCCAGTACTTC; CDR3: CASSPRSSGRRETQYF
D: .; size: once; V: TRBV7-3; J: TRBJ1-1; DNA: TGTGCCAGCAGCCCCCTTGGGGCTGGAACTGAAGCTTTCTTT; CDR3: CASSPLGAGTEAFF
D: .; size: .; V: TRBV9; J: TRBJ2-6; DNA: TGTGCCAGCAGCGTAGTACTTTCTGGGGCCAACGTCCTGACTTTC; CDR3: CASSVVLSGANVLTF
D: TRBD1; size: .; V: TRBV11-2; J: TRBJ1-5; DNA: TGTGCCAGCAGTTGGGACAGGGGGGGGCAGCCCCAGCATTTT; CDR3: CASSWDRGGQPQHF
D: TRBD1; size: few; V: TRBV28; J: TRBJ1-3; DNA: TGTGCCAGCAGTTTAACAGGGGCAGGAAACACCATATATTTT; CDR3: CASSLTGAGNTIYF
D: .; size: .; V: TRBV28; J: TRBJ1-1; DNA: TGTGCCAGCAGCTGGGGCGTGGACACTGAAGCTTTCTTT; CDR3: CASSWGVDTEAFF
D: .; size: .; V: TRBV19; J: TRBJ2-6; DNA: TGTGCCAGTACCCAGGTTAGTCCAACTGGGGCCAACGTCCTGACTTTC; CDR3: CASTQVSPTGANVLTF
D: TRBD1; size: once; V: TRBV28; J: TRBJ1-5; DNA: TGTGCCAGCAGTTACCGGGACAGGGGTAATCAGCCCCAGCATTTT; CDR3: CASSYRDRGNQPQHF
D: .; size: .; V: TRBV7-9; J: TRBJ1-5; DNA: TGTGCCAGCAGCTCCGGGATTCAGCCCCAGCATTTT; CDR3: CASSSGIQPQHF
D: .; size: .; V: TRBV27; J: TRBJ1-1; DNA: TGTGCCAGCAGTTTATGGGGCGGGAACACTGAAGCTTTCTTT; CDR3: CASSLWGGNTEAFF
D: TRBD2; size: once; V: TRBV5-4; J: TRBJ2-7; DNA: TGTGCCAGCAGCTCGGGAACTAGCGGGAGGGCCCAGCAGTACTTC; CDR3: CASSSGTSGRAQQYF
D: TRBD1; size: .; V: TRBV3-1/TRBV3-2; J: TRBJ1-3; DNA: TGTGCCAGCAGCCTGGGACCGGGACAGGGTTTGTGGTCGCCTGGAAACACCATATATTTT; CDR3: CASSLGPGQGLWSPGNTIYF
D: TRBD2; size: .; V: TRBV3-1/TRBV3-2; J: TRBJ2-2; DNA: TGTGCCAGCAGCCACCGGACTAGCGGGATTACGAACACCGGGGAGCTGTTTTTT; CDR3: CASSHRTSGITNTGELFF
D: .; size: .; V: TRBV7-7; J: TRBJ1-5; DNA: TGTGCCAGCAGCCCCGAAGGGGGGGGAGATCAGCCCCAGCATTTT; CDR3: CASSPEGGGDQPQHF
D: .; size: .; V: TRBV7-3; J: TRBJ2-3; DNA: TGTGCCAGCAGCTTGTCCCGCGTTGCTAGCACAGATACGCAGTATTTT; CDR3: CASSLSRVASTDTQYF
D: .; size: .; V: TRBV30; J: TRBJ1-2; DNA: TGTGCCTGGAGTGTAGGGTCCCAGGGAACCTCCGGCTACACCTTC; CDR3: CAWSVGSQGTSGYTF
D: TRBD1; size: few; V: TRBV7-2; J: TRBJ2-7; DNA: TGTGCCAGCAGTCTACCAGGGACAGGGTTCGAGCAGTACTTC; CDR3: CASSLPGTGFEQYF
D: .; size: .; V: TRBV28; J: TRBJ1-1; DNA: TGTGCCAGCAGTTTATCGAGGGACACTGAAGCTTTCTTT; CDR3: CASSLSRDTEAFF
D: TRBD2; size: .; V: TRBV11-2; J: TRBJ2-3; DNA: TGTGCCAGCAGCTCTTCCCGACTAGCGGCGCAGTATTTT; CDR3: CASSSSRLAAQYF
D: .; size: .; V: TRBV6-2/TRBV6-3; J: TRBJ2-7; DNA: TGTGCCAGCAGTTACTCGGGCTGGACCTACGAGCAGTACTTC; CDR3: CASSYSGWTYEQYF
D: .; size: .; V: TRBV19; J: TRBJ2-3; DNA: TGTGCCACCGACGGGCGGTGGGGCGGCGTGGATACGCAGTATTTT; CDR3: CATDGRWGGVDTQYF
D: .; size: .; V: TRBV18; J: TRBJ1-1; DNA: TGTGCCAGCTCCCCGACAGGGAACACTGAAGCTTTCTTT; CDR3: CASSPTGNTEAFF
D: TRBD1; size: .; V: TRBV14; J: TRBJ2-2; DNA: TGTGCCAGCAGCCGACAGGGTGGCGGCGGGGAGCTGTTTTTT; CDR3: CASSRQGGGGELFF
D: TRBD2; size: .; V: TRBV11-3; J: TRBJ2-2; DNA: TGTGCCAGCAGCTCTAGCGGGACCAACACCGGGGAGCTGTTTTTT; CDR3: CASSSSGTNTGELFF
D: TRBD2; size: .; V: TRBV29-1; J: TRBJ2-5; DNA: TGCAGCGTTGGTGGGACTAGCAATATGGGTCAAGAGACCCAGTACTTC; CDR3: CSVGGTSNMGQETQYF
D: TRBD1; size: .; V: TRBV7-2; J: TRBJ2-2; DNA: TGTGCCAGCAGCCCCACCCCGGGACAGGGGAACACCGGGGAGCTGTTTTTT; CDR3: CASSPTPGQGNTGELFF
D: TRBD2; size: .; V: TRBV5-1; J: TRBJ2-2; DNA: TGCGCCAGCAGCTTGCCCCAAGCGGGAGCGGTCGGGGAGCTGTTTTTT; CDR3: CASSLPQAGAVGELFF
D: .; size: many; V: TRBV6-4; J: TRBJ2-3; DNA: TGTGCCAGCAACGAGGGCGGGACTAGCACAGATACGCAGTATTTT; CDR3: CASNEGGTSTDTQYF
D: TRBD1; size: .; V: TRBV2; J: TRBJ1-6; DNA: TGTGCCAGCAGTCGAGTCCCGGGACAGGTTCGGGCTGGATCACCCCTCCACTTT; CDR3: CASSRVPGQVRAGSPLHF
D: .; size: .; V: TRBV7-9; J: TRBJ1-6; DNA: TGTGCCAGCCGGGGAAGTAAGGATTCACCCCTCCACTTT; CDR3: CASRGSKDSPLHF
D: TRBD2; size: .; V: TRBV7-9; J: TRBJ2-3; DNA: TGTGCCAGCAGCTTGGGGGTAGCGGGGACAGATACGCAGTATTTT; CDR3: CASSLGVAGTDTQYF
D: TRBD1; size: once; V: TRBV7-8; J: TRBJ1-5; DNA: TGTGCCAGCAGCTTGAGTACAGGGGGCGTCGAGGTACAGCCCCAGCATTTT; CDR3: CASSLSTGGVEVQPQHF